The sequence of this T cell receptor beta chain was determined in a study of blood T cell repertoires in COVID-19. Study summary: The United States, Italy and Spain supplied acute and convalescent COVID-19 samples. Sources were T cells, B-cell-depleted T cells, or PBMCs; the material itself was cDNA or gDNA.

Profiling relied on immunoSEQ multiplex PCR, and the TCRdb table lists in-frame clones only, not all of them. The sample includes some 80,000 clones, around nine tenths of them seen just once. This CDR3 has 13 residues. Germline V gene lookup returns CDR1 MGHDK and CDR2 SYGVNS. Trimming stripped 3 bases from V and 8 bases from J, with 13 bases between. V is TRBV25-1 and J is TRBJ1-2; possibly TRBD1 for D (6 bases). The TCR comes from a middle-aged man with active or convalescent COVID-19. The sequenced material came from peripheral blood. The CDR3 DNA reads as TGTGCCAGCAGTGATCTTACAGGGAACGGCTACACCTTC. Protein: CASSDLTGNGYTF.